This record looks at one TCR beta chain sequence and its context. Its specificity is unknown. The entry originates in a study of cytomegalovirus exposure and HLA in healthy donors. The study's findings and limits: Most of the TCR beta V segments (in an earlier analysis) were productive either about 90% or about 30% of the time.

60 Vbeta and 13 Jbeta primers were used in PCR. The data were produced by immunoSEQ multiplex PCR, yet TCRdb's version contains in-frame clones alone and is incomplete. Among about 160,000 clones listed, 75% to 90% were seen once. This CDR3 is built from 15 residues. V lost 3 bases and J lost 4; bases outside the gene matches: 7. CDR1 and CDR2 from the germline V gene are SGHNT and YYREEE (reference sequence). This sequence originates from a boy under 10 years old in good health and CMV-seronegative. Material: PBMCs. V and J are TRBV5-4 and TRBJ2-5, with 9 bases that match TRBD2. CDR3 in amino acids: CASSSVAGAAETQYF. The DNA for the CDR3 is TGTGCCAGCAGCTCGGTAGCGGGAGCGGCAGAGACCCAGTACTTC. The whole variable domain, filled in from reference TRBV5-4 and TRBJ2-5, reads ETGVTQSPTHLIKTRGQQVTLRCSSQSGHNTVSWYQQALGQGPQFIFQYYREEENGRGNFPPRFSGLQFPNYSSELNVNALELDDSALYLCASSSVAGAAETQYFGPGTRLLVL.